These 29 T cell receptor beta chains were sequenced from one sample in a study of metastatic and nonmetastatic thyroid tumors. Through MiXCR, TCRdb re-clonotyped the PCR reads. The sample records tens of thousands of clones, less than 20% being singletons. Patients were all untreated before their thyroid surgery. The sequencing input was blood. Every receptor here comes from a female donor with papillary thyroid cancer or a benign thyroid nodule (not recorded which). Some clones in this sample may be carry-over from other donors' samples.

This clone has a count of ten or more. Other DNA sequences within the sample encode an identical CDR3. The V gene is TRBV4-1, the J gene TRBJ2-1, with a possible D match to TRBD1 (6 bases). The CDR3 totals 14 residues. V lost 0 bases, J lost 7 bases, and 10 bases lay in between. The germline V gene encodes CDR1 MGHRA and CDR2 YSYEKL. As DNA, the CDR3 is TGCGCCAGCAGCCAAGACGGACAGAGAAATGAGCAGTTCTTC. It is translated as CASSQDGQRNEQFF.

This clone was picked up many times. The genes are TRBV3-1 and TRBJ1-2; perhaps TRBD1 as D (6 bases). This CDR3 is built from 15 residues. The germline CDR1 and CDR2 sequences are LGHDT and YNNKEL (reference sequence). The V end was cut by 3 bases, the J end by 3 bases, with 14 bases between. The CDR3 is CASSQGRGLYYGYTF. Here the CDR3 DNA reads TGTGCCAGCAGCCAGGGCAGGGGATTGTACTATGGCTACACCTTC. Full variable domain (outside the CDR3, taken from reference TRBV3-1 and TRBJ1-2): DTAVSQTPKYLVTQMGNDKSIKCEQNLGHDTMYWYKQDSKKFLKIMFSYNNKELIINETVPNRFSPKSPDKAHLNLHINSLELGDSAVYFCASSQGRGLYYGYTFGSGTRLTVV.

In regard to this clone: Different DNA sequences within this sample yield the same CDR3. This rearrangement joins TRBV12-5 to TRBJ2-1; 7 bases align to TRBD2. Trimming took 0 bases from V and 7 from J; bases not matched to a gene: 9. This CDR3 contains 16 residues. The germline CDR1 and CDR2 sequences are LGHNT and FRNRAP. The CDR3 region is CASGLVGGTGKNEQFF. The CDR3 DNA reads TGTGCTAGTGGTTTGGTGGGGGGGACGGGGAAGAATGAGCAGTTCTTC.

This clone was seen at least ten times. V usage is TRBV18 and J usage is TRBJ1-6; 7 nucleotides match TRBD1. Germline V gene lookup returns CDR1 KGHSH and CDR2 LQKENI. The J segment lost 9 bases and the V segment lost 3 bases, leaving 5 bases of the junction unmatched. There are 14 residues in the CDR3. CDR3 bases: TGTGCCAGCTCACCGGACAGGAAGGGTTCACCCCTCCACTTT. This translates into CASSPDRKGSPLHF.

This clone was observed at least ten times. The chain has TRBV3-1 and TRBJ1-3; D is ambiguous. The CDR3 has 15 amino acids. Germline V gene sequence: CDR1 LGHDT, CDR2 YNNKEL (reference sequence). Trimming removed 5 bases at V and 4 bases at J, with 15 bases between. CDR3 DNA sequence: TGTGCCAGCAGCTATGCAGCAACGGGGGGAAACACCATATATTTT. This sequence encodes CASSYAATGGNTIYF.

This clone was recorded at least ten times. This chain uses TRBV6-1 with TRBJ2-6; TRBD1 matches 11 bases. Trimming took 5 bases from V and 2 from J; bases not matched to a gene: 5. CDR3 size: 17 residues. Germline values: CDR1 MNHNS, CDR2 SASEGT. CDR3 sequence: CASSLRTGGAGANVLTF. Written as DNA, the CDR3 is TGTGCCAGCAGTCTACGGACAGGGGGCGCTGGGGCCAACGTCCTGACTTTC.

This clone appeared a few times. Germline and junction disagree at one end, which may indicate a read error. V and J are TRBV19 and TRBJ2-7; TRBD1 might be the D (5 bases). In germline, CDR1 is LNHDA, CDR2 SQIVND (reference sequence). The CDR3 is 15 amino acids. This CDR3 reads CASIRSGMGSYDQYF. The CDR3, as DNA: TGTGCCAGTATTCGGTCAGGGATGGGGTCCTACGATCAGTACTTC.

The rearrangement joins TRBV6-1 to TRBJ1-1; maybe TRBD1 (6 bases). The germline V gene has CDR1 MNHNS and CDR2 SASEGT. The V and J ends lost 6 bases and 3 bases respectively, with 17 bases between them. The CDR3 is 15 amino acids. DNA for the CDR3: TGTGCCAGCAGGGGCCTCACAGGGAAGGACACTGAAGCTTTCTTT. It codes for CASRGLTGKDTEAFF.

The sample holds many counts of this clone. The chain uses TRBV19 and TRBJ2-4, with D unclear. The germline V gene encodes CDR1 LNHDA and CDR2 SQIVND (reference sequence). CDR3 length: 13 residues. Trimming stripped 0 bases from V and 6 bases from J, with 6 bases between. This CDR3 reads CASSIEPGNIQYF. CDR3 nucleotide sequence: TGTGCCAGTAGTATAGAACCGGGAAACATTCAGTACTTC.

A few counts support this clone. The rearrangement links TRBV2 to TRBJ2-7; D gene unclear. The germline gives CDR1 SNHLY, CDR2 FYNNEI. Trimming pared 4 bases from V and 3 bases from J, leaving 7 bases between. The CDR3 covers 12 residues. The CDR3 loop is CASSGSLYEQYF. DNA of the CDR3: TGTGCCAGCAGTGGTTCCCTCTACGAGCAGTACTTC.

Concerning this clone itself: At one end, the junction sequence differs from germline, possibly due to a read error. The chain recombines TRBV4-2 with TRBJ2-6; TRBD2 matches 9 bases. This CDR3 is built from 18 residues. CDR1 and CDR2 from the germline V gene are LGHNA and YNFKEQ. The CDR3 spells CASSQYLTSGSGANVLTF. The DNA for the CDR3 is TGTGCCAGCAGCCAGTATTTGACTAGCGGCTCTGGGGCCAATGTCCTGACTTTC.

Ten or more counts support this clone. The chain employs TRBV5-1 and TRBJ2-7; 8 positions agree with TRBD1. CDR3 length equals 14 residues. With 5 bases clipped from V and 4 bases from J, the junction kept 8 bases outside the gene matches. CDR1 is SGHRS, CDR2 YFSETQ, per germline. This CDR3 reads CASRPSRGLYEQYF. CDR3 in DNA: TGCGCCAGCAGGCCCAGCAGGGGGCTATACGAGCAGTACTTC.

This clone was found many times. The chain combines TRBV4-1 with TRBJ1-2; maybe TRBD1 (5 bases). There are 15 residues in the CDR3. Trimming shortened V by 0 bases and J by 4 bases, and 12 bases separated the two germline ends. Germline loops: CDR1 MGHRA, CDR2 YSYEKL. The CDR3 bases are TGCGCCAGCAGCCAAGATGGAAGGGGCGGCTATGGCTACACCTTC. As protein: CASSQDGRGGYGYTF.

This clone was seen many times. The chain links TRBV20-1 to TRBJ2-3; maybe TRBD2 (5 bases). CDR3 length: 15 amino acids. The germline gives CDR1 DFQATT, CDR2 SNEGSKA (reference sequence). The CDR3 is CSVIKRPGGTDTQYF. CDR3 coding DNA: TGCAGCGTCATCAAGCGCCCCGGGGGCACAGATACGCAGTATTTT.

This clone was detected many times. The chain uses TRBV30 and TRBJ1-2; 8 bases match TRBD1. The germline gives CDR1 GTSNPN, CDR2 SVGIG (reference sequence). J gave up 5 bases and V 1 base, and 6 bases lay outside the gene matches. The CDR3 length is 14 residues. The CDR3: CAWSATGGRYGYTF. The CDR3, as DNA: TGTGCCTGGAGTGCCACAGGGGGGAGATATGGCTACACCTTC.

This clone has at least ten counts. A clone one base away is much larger, so this may be a read error. This chain connects TRBV28 to TRBJ2-1; 8 bases map to TRBD2. The germline CDR1 and CDR2 sequences are MDHEN and SYDVKM. Trimming at V came to 7 bases and at J to 6 bases, leaving 8 bases not matched to a gene. The CDR3 contains 14 residues. The CDR3 sequence: CASIPGLEANEQFF. The DNA of the CDR3 is TGTGCCAGCATCCCGGGACTAGAGGCCAATGAGCAGTTCTTC.

Relative to its sample, this clone is medium-sized (0.01 to 0.1%). The J gene is TRBJ1-6, the V gene TRBV30; 7 bases map to TRBD1. The V gene end was trimmed by 3 bases and the J gene end by 9 bases; junction bases not matched to a gene: 11. CDR3 length equals 15 residues. Germline CDR1 is GTSNPN and CDR2 is SVGIG (reference sequence). CDR3 in amino acids: CAWSPRDSQISPLHF. DNA of the CDR3: TGTGCCTGGAGCCCCCGGGACAGTCAAATTTCACCCCTCCACTTT.

Details on this clone: Relative to the germline gene, one junction end is altered; a read error may explain this. This chain's CDR3 is CGSSQGEKGRTEAFF. As DNA, the CDR3 is TGCGGCAGCAGCCAAGGGGAAAAAGGACGAACTGAAGCTTTCTTT. The V gene is TRBV4-1, the J gene TRBJ1-1; D may be TRBD1 (5 bases). CDR1 is MGHRA and CDR2 is YSYEKL in the germline V gene. The CDR3 has 15 residues.

J is TRBJ2-3 and V is TRBV20-1; TRBD2 matches 10 bases. The length of the CDR3 is 17 residues. J was trimmed by 0 bases and V by 4 bases; bases with no gene match: 10. CDR1 and CDR2 (germline): DFQATT, SNEGSKA (reference sequence). The CDR3 region is CSAISPWTSGSTDTQYF. In DNA, the CDR3 is TGCAGTGCTATCTCCCCATGGACTAGCGGCAGCACAGATACGCAGTATTTT.

The chain carries TRBV14 and TRBJ2-5, with 8 bases lining up with TRBD2. CDR1 and CDR2 from the germline V gene are SGHDN and FVKESK. The CDR3 consists of 14 residues. Trimming at V came to 4 bases and at J to 9 bases, leaving 10 bases not matched to a gene. The CDR3 nucleotides read TGTGCCAGCAGCCCCAGCGGGGGAATCAGAGCCCAGTACTTC. Translated: CASSPSGGIRAQYF.

This clone showed up many times. V usage is TRBV12-3 or TRBV12-4 and J usage is TRBJ2-1; D remains unclear. There are 11 residues in the CDR3. With 3 bases removed from V and 7 bases from J, the gap between germline ends came to 4 bases. The CDR3 protein is CASSFGNEQFF. The DNA of the CDR3 is TGTGCCAGCAGTTTCGGGAATGAGCAGTTCTTC.

This clone was seen at least ten times. The chain couples TRBV2 to TRBJ2-7; possible D gene TRBD2, 5 bases. Trimming cost V 5 bases and J 9 bases, with 14 bases left between them. Germline lookup yields CDR1 SNHLY and CDR2 FYNNEI. This CDR3 is 12 amino acids long. CDR3 in amino acids: CASSRNGVGQYF. CDR3 sequence (DNA): TGTGCCAGCAGTCGCAACGGGGTGGGGCAGTACTTC.

With respect to this clone: A read error may be the cause here, since a much bigger clone is one base away. The chain couples TRBV5-4 to TRBJ2-2; the match to TRBD2 covers 7 bases. Germline trimming cut 5 bases from V and 1 base from J; bases unmatched to any gene: 2. This CDR3 has 14 residues. Germline lookup yields CDR1 SGHNT and CDR2 YYREEE (reference sequence). CDR3 sequence (DNA): TGTGCCAGCAGGACTAGCAGGAACACCGGGGAGCTGTTTTTT. It codes for CASRTSRNTGELFF.

The sample holds many counts of this clone. The V call is TRBV7-3, the J call TRBJ2-7, with D possibly matching TRBD1 (5 bases). The CDR3 has 19 residues. Trimming shortened V by 1 base and J by 2 bases, and 24 bases separated the two germline ends. Germline assignment: CDR1 SGHTA and CDR2 FQGTGA. The CDR3 region has the DNA TGTGCCAGCAGCTTAAGGAAAGGGCCCATACAACGACAGACCTACGAGCAGTACTTC. Protein: CASSLRKGPIQRQTYEQYF.

This clone showed up many times. This chain joins TRBV29-1 and TRBJ2-7; 13 nucleotides match TRBD2. Germline lookup yields CDR1 SQVTM and CDR2 ANQGSEA. There are 13 residues in the CDR3. J was trimmed by 4 bases and V by 6 bases; bases with no gene match: 3. DNA for the CDR3: TGCAGCGTGAGGACTAGCGGGAGATACGAGCAGTACTTC. Translating it yields CSVRTSGRYEQYF.

J is TRBJ2-3 and V is TRBV11-1; weak D call: TRBD1 (6 bases). Germline CDR1 reads SGHAT; CDR2 reads FQDESV (reference sequence). The CDR3 runs to 15 residues. The ends were cut back, 5 bases at V and 2 bases at J, with 14 bases in the middle. Here the CDR3 reads CASSRTAGTTDTQYF. CDR3 coding DNA: TGTGCCAGCAGCCGGACAGCTGGGACCACAGATACGCAGTATTTT. The full variable domain, rest sourced from reference TRBV11-1 and TRBJ2-3, is EAEVAQSPRYKITEKSQAVAFWCDPISGHATLYWYRQILGQGPELLVQFQDESVVDDSQLPKDRFSAERLKGVDSTLKIQPAELGDSAMYLCASSRTAGTTDTQYFGPGTRLTVL.

This clone showed up many times. This chain joins TRBV28 and TRBJ2-7; D remains unclear. Germline V gene data show CDR1 as MDHEN and CDR2 as SYDVKM. V was clipped by 7 bases and J by 0 bases, with 13 bases between them. The CDR3 runs to 14 residues. The CDR3: CASNFGRSSYEQYF. CDR3 sequence (DNA): TGTGCCAGCAACTTCGGACGGAGCTCCTACGAGCAGTACTTC.

This clone occurred many times. The DNA of the CDR3 is TGCAGCGCAAGACCGGGAGAGCCCTACGAGCAGTACTTC. This encodes CSARPGEPYEQYF. The chain is built from TRBV20-1 and TRBJ2-7, with D maybe TRBD2 (6 bases). The CDR3 loop spans 13 amino acids. Germline CDR1 DFQATT, CDR2 SNEGSKA (reference sequence).

This clone has at least ten counts. V and J are TRBV4-1 and TRBJ2-7; 9 nucleotides align to TRBD1. This CDR3 region has 16 residues. Germline V gene lookup returns CDR1 MGHRA and CDR2 YSYEKL. J was trimmed by 2 bases and V by 3 bases; bases with no gene match: 8. The DNA of the CDR3 is TGCGCCAGCAGCCAGCAGGGGACAGGGTTACCCTACGAGCAGTACTTC. Amino acids: CASSQQGTGLPYEQYF.